The 17 T cell receptor beta chains below come from one sample, sequenced in a study of T cell repertoires in cytomegalovirus infection. TCRdb ran MiXCR on the reads and lists one entry per CDR3 protein. The sample carries about 360,000 distinct CDR3 sequences, about a sixth recorded once. Sequencing used PBMCs. The receptors were sampled from a human donor in good health (CMV status not recorded). Some clones in this sample may be carry-over from other donors' samples.

In this sample, this clonotype turned up many times. The chain uses TRBV7-2 and TRBJ1-3, with D hard to call. Germline V lookup: CDR1 SGHTA, CDR2 FQGNSA. CDR3 length: 13 amino acids. V dropped 8 bases and J dropped 4 bases, with 12 bases sitting between them. CDR3 nucleotide sequence: TGTGCCAGCGGCTCTCAGATCGGAAACACCATATATTTT. This translates into CASGSQIGNTIYF.

The table lists this clonotype with many counts. The CDR3 nucleotides read TGTGCCAGCAGTTTTTCCGAGTCCTGGGAGGAGCAGTACTTC. Protein: CASSFSESWEEQYF. The chain uses TRBV12-3 or TRBV12-4 and TRBJ2-7, with a weak D call TRBD2 (5 bases). Trimming removed 3 bases at V and 7 bases at J, with 16 bases between. The CDR3 is 14 residues long.

Many counts were recorded for this clonotype. The chain carries TRBV7-2 and TRBJ1-5; D is perhaps TRBD1 (6 bases). Germline values: CDR1 SGHTA, CDR2 FQGNSA. The CDR3 runs 17 residues. The V and J ends lost 2 bases and 3 bases respectively, with 17 bases between them. In DNA, the CDR3 is TGTGCCAGCAGCTTAACAGGGAGTCCGGTTGACAATCAGCCCCAGCATTTT. It is translated as CASSLTGSPVDNQPQHF.

This clonotype was observed a single time. V and J are TRBV27 and TRBJ1-4; D not resolved. Trimming took 6 bases from V and 7 from J, leaving 12 bases between them. Germline values: CDR1 MNHEY, CDR2 SMNVEV (reference sequence). CDR3 length equals 13 residues. The CDR3 is CASSRRPGEKLFF. The CDR3 nucleotides are TGTGCCAGCAGCCGCCGCCCGGGTGAAAAACTGTTTTTT.

With regard to this clonotype: Likely a read error: the CDR3 ends without its conserved phenylalanine or tryptophan. The chain has TRBV7-9 and TRBJ2-7, with unresolved D. The V gene lost 3 bases and the J gene lost 7 bases, with 13 bases spanning the gap. Germline CDR1 reads SEHNR; CDR2 reads FQNEAQ (reference sequence). The CDR3 totals 13 residues. CDR3 sequence reads: CASSFSSPWEQYY. CDR3 coding DNA: TGTGCCAGCAGCTTTAGCAGCCCTTGGGAGCAGTACTAC.

In this sample, this clonotype turned up many times. The rearrangement joins TRBV10-3 to TRBJ1-5; possible D gene TRBD1, 6 bases. The V end was cut by 7 bases, the J end by 3 bases, with 13 bases between. The CDR3 consists of 14 residues. Germline CDR1 and CDR2: ENHRY and SYGVKD. The CDR3 DNA follows: TGTGCCATCAATCAACAGGGTTTCAATCAGCCCCAGCATTTT. This gives the protein CAINQQGFNQPQHF.

This clonotype was detected only a few times. The CDR3: CSPKTKGTEAFF. The CDR3 region has the DNA TGCAGTCCCAAGACGAAGGGAACTGAAGCTTTCTTT. This chain links TRBV20-1 with TRBJ1-1, with D hard to call. CDR3 length: 12 residues. Trimming took 8 bases from V and 5 from J, leaving 15 bases between them. Germline V CDR1 and CDR2: DFQATT, SNEGSKA (reference sequence).

This clonotype was recorded at least ten times. The chain uses TRBV12-3 or TRBV12-4 and TRBJ2-5; D perhaps matches TRBD2 (6 bases). V dropped 3 bases and J dropped 3 bases, with 11 bases sitting between them. This CDR3 region has 14 residues. The CDR3 loop is CASSFRGMEETQYF. The CDR3 bases are TGTGCCAGCAGTTTTCGGGGGATGGAAGAGACCCAGTACTTC.

This rearrangement joins TRBV7-9 to TRBJ2-1; TRBD2 is a possible D gene (5 bases). The germline V gene has CDR1 SEHNR and CDR2 FQNEAQ (reference sequence). Trimming took off 8 bases at V and 11 bases at J, with 22 bases between the two ends. The CDR3 is made up of 14 amino acids. CDR3 DNA sequence: TGTGCCAGCCGCGGACTGAGGACTGAACTTAAGCAGTTCTTC. It is translated as CASRGLRTELKQFF.

This clonotype was seen only a few times. The chain combines TRBV5-6 with TRBJ1-1; TRBD1 matches 9 bases. The germline V gene encodes CDR1 SGHDT and CDR2 YYEEEE. V lost 5 bases and J lost 6; bases outside the gene matches: 8. The CDR3 contains 14 residues. The CDR3 spells CASRPRQGVSEAFF. In DNA, the CDR3 is TGTGCCAGCAGACCTAGACAGGGGGTGTCTGAAGCTTTCTTT. The full variable domain, completed using reference TRBV5-6 and TRBJ1-1, is DAGVTQSPTHLIKTRGQQVTLRCSPKSGHDTVSWYQQALGQGPQFIFQYYEEEERQRGNFPDRFSGHQFPNYSSELNVNALLLGDSALYLCASRPRQGVSEAFFGQGTRLTVV.

This clonotype was seen only a few times. V and J are TRBV12-3 or TRBV12-4 and TRBJ2-3; D unclear. The CDR3 runs 13 residues. V was trimmed by 3 bases and J by 3 bases, leaving 7 bases between them. CDR3 in amino acids: CASSFFWTDTQYF. The CDR3 nucleotides read TGTGCCAGCAGTTTCTTCTGGACAGATACGCAGTATTTT.

This clonotype came up a few times. This CDR3 is CASSAFPWGDAATGELFF. CDR3 nucleotides: TGTGCCAGCAGCGCGTTCCCTTGGGGAGATGCCGCCACCGGGGAGCTGTTTTTT. V gene TRBV7-6 combines with J gene TRBJ2-2; D is possibly TRBD2 (5 bases). Germline V gene sequence: CDR1 SGHVS, CDR2 FNYEAQ. Trimming stripped 5 bases from V and 4 bases from J, with 23 bases between. CDR3 length: 18 residues.

V and J are TRBV6-1 and TRBJ2-7; 8 bases are a match to TRBD1. Germline CDR1 is MNHNS and CDR2 is SASEGT. CDR3 length equals 15 residues. V was clipped by 3 bases and J by 0 bases; unmatched bases: 4. DNA of the CDR3: TGTGCCAGCAGTGACCGGGACAGGAGCTCCTACGAGCAGTACTTC. As protein: CASSDRDRSSYEQYF.

This clonotype appeared a few times. This chain links TRBV7-9 with TRBJ2-5; a possible D gene is TRBD2 (6 bases). This CDR3 is 15 amino acids long. Trimming left V 2 bases short and J 4 bases short, with 14 bases between. Germline loops: CDR1 SEHNR, CDR2 FQNEAQ (reference sequence). CDR3 bases: TGTGCCAGCAGCTTACGGGGGATATATGGAGAGACCCAGTACTTC. Translating it yields CASSLRGIYGETQYF. Supplemented by reference TRBV7-9 and TRBJ2-5, the full variable domain reads DTGVSQNPRHKITKRGQNVTFRCDPISEHNRLYWYRQTLGQGPEFLTYFQNEAQLEKSRLLSDRFSAERPKGSFSTLEIQRTEQGDSAMYLCASSLRGIYGETQYFGPGTRLLVL.

The CDR3 DNA follows: TGTGCCAGCAGTTACTTAACTCTAGCGGGGGGGTTCGATGAGCAGTTCTTC. It translates to CASSYLTLAGGFDEQFF. V is TRBV6-6 and J is TRBJ2-1, with 12 positions matching TRBD2. V lost 1 base to trimming and J lost 8 bases; unmatched junction nucleotides: 9. CDR3 length equals 17 residues. The germline gives CDR1 MNHNY, CDR2 SVGAGI (reference sequence).

The chain links TRBV2 to TRBJ1-4; D uncertain. Germline V gene lookup returns CDR1 SNHLY and CDR2 FYNNEI. The CDR3 is 13 residues long. The V end lost 6 bases, the J end lost 6 bases, and 11 bases lay between the germline ends. As DNA, the CDR3 is TGTGCCAGCAGAAGAGAGAAATATGAAAAACTGTTTTTT. Encoded protein: CASRREKYEKLFF.

The J gene is TRBJ2-5, the V gene TRBV12-3 or TRBV12-4; a possible D gene is TRBD1 (9 bases). The CDR3 has 14 residues. The V and J ends lost 10 bases and 5 bases respectively, with 20 bases between them. Here the CDR3 DNA reads TGTGCCAACAGACAGGGGGTAGCGGGGGAGACCCAGTACTTC. This translates into CANRQGVAGETQYF.